This record looks at one TCR beta chain sequence and its context. This sample is part of a study of blood T cell repertoires in COVID-19. On the study more broadly: The analysed material was cDNA or gDNA that came from T cells, B-cell-depleted T cells, or PBMCs.

In the original analysis: Using reference gene primer amplification, nucleated cell counts were estimated. The data were produced by immunoSEQ multiplex PCR, yet TCRdb's version contains in-frame clones alone and is incomplete. Clone size and the V and J calls come from that table; the DNA yielded D and trimming. The sample has about 150,000 clones, about 83% seen once. The CDR3 runs 14 residues. The V gene end was trimmed by 4 bases and the J gene end by 4 bases; junction bases not matched to a gene: 6. The germline CDR1 and CDR2 sequences are SEHNR and FQNEAQ (reference sequence). Exposed volunteers were people who met a COVID-19 case within 2 weeks before study entry.

The sample comprised PBMCs or T cells enriched from blood (not recorded which). V is TRBV7-9 and J is TRBJ2-5; TRBD2 aligns across 7 bases. This clonotype was sampled from a woman between 45 and 60 years old who had been exposed to COVID-19. CDR3 region: CASSSGRQPETQYF. The CDR3 nucleotides read TGTGCCAGCAGCTCCGGGAGGCAGCCAGAGACCCAGTACTTC. Full variable domain (outside the CDR3, taken from reference TRBV7-9 and TRBJ2-5): DTGVSQNPRHKITKRGQNVTFRCDPISEHNRLYWYRQTLGQGPEFLTYFQNEAQLEKSRLLSDRFSAERPKGSFSTLEIQRTEQGDSAMYLCASSSGRQPETQYFGPGTRLLVL.